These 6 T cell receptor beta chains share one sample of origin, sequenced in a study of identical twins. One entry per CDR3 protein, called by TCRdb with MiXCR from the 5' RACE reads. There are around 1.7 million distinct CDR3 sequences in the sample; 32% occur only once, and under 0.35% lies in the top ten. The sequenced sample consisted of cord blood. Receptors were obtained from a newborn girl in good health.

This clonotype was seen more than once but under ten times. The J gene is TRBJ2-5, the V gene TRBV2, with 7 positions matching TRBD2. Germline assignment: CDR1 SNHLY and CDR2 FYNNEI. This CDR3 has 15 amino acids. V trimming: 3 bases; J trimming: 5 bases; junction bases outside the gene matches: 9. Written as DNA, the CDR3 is TGTGCCAGCAGTGACTCGGGGAGGGTTTCGGAGACCCAGTACTTC. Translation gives CASSDSGRVSETQYF. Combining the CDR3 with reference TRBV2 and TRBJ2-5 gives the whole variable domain EPEVTQTPSHQVTQMGQEVILRCVPISNHLYFYWYRQILGQKVEFLVSFYNNEISEKSEIFDDQFSVERPDGSNFTLKIRSTKLEDSAMYFCASSDSGRVSETQYFGPGTRLLVL.

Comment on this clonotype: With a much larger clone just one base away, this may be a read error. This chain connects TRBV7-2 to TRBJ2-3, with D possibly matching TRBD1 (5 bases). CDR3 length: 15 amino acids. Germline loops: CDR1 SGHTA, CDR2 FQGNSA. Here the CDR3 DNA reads TGTGCCAGCAGCGTAGCCACCCCAGGGACAGATACGCAGTATTTT. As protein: CASSVATPGTDTQYF.

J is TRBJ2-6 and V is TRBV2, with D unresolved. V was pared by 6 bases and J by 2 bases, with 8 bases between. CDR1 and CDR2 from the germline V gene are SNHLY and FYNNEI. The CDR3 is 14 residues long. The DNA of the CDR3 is TGTGCCAGCAGGCCTCTCGCTGGGGCCAACGTCCTGACTTTC. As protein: CASRPLAGANVLTF. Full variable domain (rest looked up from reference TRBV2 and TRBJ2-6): EPEVTQTPSHQVTQMGQEVILRCVPISNHLYFYWYRQILGQKVEFLVSFYNNEISEKSEIFDDQFSVERPDGSNFTLKIRSTKLEDSAMYFCASRPLAGANVLTFGAGSRLTVL.

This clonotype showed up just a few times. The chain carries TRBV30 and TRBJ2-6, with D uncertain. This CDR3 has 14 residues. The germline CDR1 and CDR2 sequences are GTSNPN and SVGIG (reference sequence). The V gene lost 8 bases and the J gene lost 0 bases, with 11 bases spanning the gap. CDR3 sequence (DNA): TGTGCCCGGAATGGGCACTCTGGGGCCAACGTCCTGACTTTC. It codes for CARNGHSGANVLTF. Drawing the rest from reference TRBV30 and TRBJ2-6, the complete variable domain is SQTIHQWPATLVQPVGSPLSLECTVEGTSNPNLYWYRQAAGRGLQLLFYSVGIGQISSEVPQNLSASRPQDRQFILSSKKLLLSDSGFYLCARNGHSGANVLTFGAGSRLTVL.

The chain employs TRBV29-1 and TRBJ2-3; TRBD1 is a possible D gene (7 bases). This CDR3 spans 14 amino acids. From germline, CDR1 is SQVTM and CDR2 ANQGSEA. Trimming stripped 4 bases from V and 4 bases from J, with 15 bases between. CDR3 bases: TGCAGCGTTGGGCAGGGGGGTTTCGCAGATACGCAGTATTTT. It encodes CSVGQGGFADTQYF.

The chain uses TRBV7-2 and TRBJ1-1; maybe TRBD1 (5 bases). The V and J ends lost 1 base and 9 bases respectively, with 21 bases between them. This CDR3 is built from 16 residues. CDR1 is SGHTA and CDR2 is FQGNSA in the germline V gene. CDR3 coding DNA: TGTGCCAGCAGCTTAGTAGGAGGGAGGGGAAGCTCTAAAGCTTTCTTT. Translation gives CASSLVGGRGSSKAFF.